This T cell receptor (beta chain) stems from a study of blood T cell repertoires in COVID-19. As for the study in general: Sites in the United States, Italy and Spain provided acute and convalescent COVID-19 samples. PBMCs, B-cell-depleted T cells, or T cells provided the cDNA or gDNA that made up the material.

The CDR3 spans 14 residues. CDR1 is LNHDA and CDR2 is SQIVND in the germline V gene (reference sequence). Trimming stripped 3 bases from V and 4 bases from J, with 12 bases between. Clones were sequenced by immunoSEQ multiplex PCR, and TCRdb holds only the in-frame ones, with some missing. The sample records about 68,000 clones, just over 85% being singletons. This clone has just a few counts. The V and J genes are TRBV19 and TRBJ2-5; maybe TRBD2 (5 bases). The source is a man aged 50-60 years with acute or convalescent COVID-19. Material: peripheral blood. The CDR3 here is CASSMSGSGETQYF. The CDR3 DNA sequence: TGTGCCAGTAGTATGTCGGGGTCGGGAGAGACCCAGTACTTC.